This TCR beta chain was found in a study of OX40 agonist ivuxolimab in advanced cancers. Background on the whole study: Ivuxolimab, which targeted the costimulatory receptor OX40 (CD134), was an agonistic, fully human IgG2 monoclonal antibody. Among the roughly 52 dose-escalation patients, about 20 had hepatocellular carcinoma, roughly 15 melanoma, 9 renal cell carcinoma and 9 head and neck cancer. The point of sequencing TCRbeta in the periphery was to test whether ivuxolimab changed TCR sequence diversity and drove clonal T-cell expansion. The paper reports the monotherapy dose-escalation portion (N ≈ 52 patients) of the phase I ivuxolimab trial. Prior anti-PD-1, anti-PD-L1 or anti-CTLA-4 therapy was permitted, and 40% to 50% of dose-escalation patients had received checkpoint inhibitors. Three dose-escalation patients achieved partial responses, one with hepatocellular carcinoma and two with cutaneous melanoma. In the dose-escalation cohort, roughly four fifths of patients were male, and the mean age was approximately 64 years, with a range of about 23 to 85. Intravenous ivuxolimab was administered to patients every 2 weeks at six dose levels: 0.01, 0.1, 0.3, 1.5, 3 and 10 mg/kg. Broad study findings and their caveats: Low levels of normalized T-cell clonal expansion were also shown by some nonresponding patients. In partial responders in the 0.1-3.0 mg/kg groups, normalized peripheral clonal expansion was found to be among the lowest, especially among CD8+ T cells. Antigen specificity was not determined for the clonally expanded peripheral T cells. Clonal expansion of both CD4+ and CD8+ blood T cells was observed from baseline to week 6 at doses 0.1 to 3.0 mg/kg. After ivuxolimab, expanded clones were on average more numerous among CD8+ T cells than among CD4+ T cells.

To sequence the TCRbeta CDR3 region, genomic DNA was isolated from the sorted cells. The immunoSEQ Assay was used to sequence the TCRbeta CDR3 regions. The immuneACCESS repertoire file appears here via TCRdb, limited to in-frame rearrangements. These files lack a portion of the clones; in checked studies, under half of the deficit traces to unresolved V genes, and the cause of the others is not known. This sample has tens of thousands of clones in its table, and approximately 87% of those were observed once. Jointly, the top ten make up 4.5% to 6% of the sample. In the case of this clone: The specificity of this receptor is unknown. The input lacks base qualities; no much larger clone sits a single base away.

Reading from cysteine to phenylalanine, the CDR3 counts 18 amino acids. Only CDR3 DNA is held: 54 bases, read in frame from base 1. CDR1 MDHEN and CDR2 SYDVKM are derived from the germline V gene. V is cut back by 0 bases and J by 1 base, with 5 bases in the junction unmatched. Patients with a history of autoimmune disease or receiving systemic immunosuppression were excluded from the trial. Peripheral blood for TCR sequencing was collected from all dose cohorts at baseline, on cycle 4 day 1, and on cycle 7 day 1. Samples were obtained from an open-label, multicenter, first-in-human phase I dose-escalation trial of ivuxolimab. Adults with locally advanced or metastatic melanoma, renal cell, hepatocellular, or head and neck squamous cell carcinoma were enrolled in the trial. Before TCR sequencing, CD4+ and CD8+ T cells were separately sorted from peripheral blood.

The sequence was obtained from an adult with an advanced solid tumor such as melanoma, head and neck, liver or kidney cancer. The chain joins TRBV28 to TRBJ2-3; TRBD2 matches 12 bases in the middle. Sequencing used CD4+ or CD8+ T cells sorted from blood, obtained in a trial of the OX40 agonist ivuxolimab. CDR3 reads: CASSLWTSGRGGTDTQYF. The sequence in DNA is TGTGCCAGCAGTTTATGGACTAGCGGGAGAGGGGGCACAGATACGCAGTATTTT.